The T cell receptor beta chain under discussion was sequenced for a study of lymphopenia after photon versus proton radiotherapy. Whole-study results and caveats: After lymphocyte nadir, photon-treated repertoires showed oligoclonal expansion, especially CD8+ Temra.

Of note for this clone: What it recognizes is unknown.

Sequenced by immunoSEQ multiplex PCR; TCRdb stores in-frame clones only, minus some. Found here are approximately 20,000 clones, approximately 91% of them singletons; the top ten hold approximately 11%. CDR1 MNHEY and CDR2 SVGAGI come from the germline V gene. The CDR3 is made up of 15 amino acids. V dropped 4 bases and J dropped 6; count of bases not matched to a gene: 9. This material consisted of peripheral blood, taken from a patient treated with proton-based radiotherapy. This clonotype was sampled from a man aged 65-85 years with pancreatic cancer. The chain has TRBV6-5 and TRBJ2-1, with 7 bases fitting TRBD1. In DNA form, the CDR3 reads TGTGCCAGCAGTTCCTCCGGGACAGCTCCCAATGAGCAGTTCTTC. Translated, it gives CASSSSGTAPNEQFF.